Following are 25 T cell receptor beta chains from one sample sequenced in a study of T cells after yellow fever vaccination. TCRdb redid the calling of the 5' RACE reads with MiXCR, one entry per CDR3 protein. The sample has a few hundred thousand distinct CDR3 sequences, around an eighth seen once. Sequencing was performed on CD4+ T cells sorted from PBMCs, taken 15 days after the yellow fever booster vaccination. These receptors all come from a man aged 18 to 30 who received the YFV17D yellow fever vaccine.

This clonotype was seen more than once but under ten times. The CDR3 bases are TGTGCCAGCAGCTCAGACAGGGGGAGTGAAAAACTGTTTTTT. Translation: CASSSDRGSEKLFF. The rearrangement uses TRBV7-8 and TRBJ1-4, with 9 bases matching TRBD1. CDR1 and CDR2 (germline): SGHVS, FQNEAQ. The V segment lost 4 bases and the J segment 7 bases; nucleotides outside the gene matches: 4. The CDR3 totals 14 residues.

In this sample, this clonotype turned up many times. The chain recombines TRBV6-5 with TRBJ2-4; TRBD1 is a possible D gene (8 bases). CDR1 MNHEY and CDR2 SVGAGI come from the germline V gene. The CDR3 totals 13 residues. V lost 6 bases, J lost 8 bases, and 14 bases lay in between. The CDR3 is CASRPTGGDIQYF. In nucleotides, the CDR3 is TGTGCCAGCAGGCCTACAGGGGGGGACATTCAGTACTTC.

The sample holds a few counts of this clonotype. This rearrangement joins TRBV11-2 to TRBJ2-5; weak D call: TRBD2 (7 bases). Looked up from germline, CDR1 is SGHAT and CDR2 is FQNNGV. The V gene lost 6 bases and the J gene lost 0 bases, with 11 bases spanning the gap. The CDR3 runs to 14 residues. The chain's CDR3 is CASRGGRDQETQYF. Written as DNA, the CDR3 is TGTGCCAGCAGGGGGGGGCGCGACCAAGAGACCCAGTACTTC.

This clonotype was detected a few times. The V call is TRBV7-2, the J call TRBJ2-3; 8 bases are shared with TRBD2. The CDR3 is 15 amino acids. V lost 3 bases, J lost 2 bases, and 4 bases stayed unmatched. Germline values: CDR1 SGHTA, CDR2 FQGNSA. CDR3 amino acids: CASSLPAGVTDTQYF. The CDR3 DNA sequence: TGTGCCAGCAGCTTGCCAGCGGGGGTCACAGATACGCAGTATTTT.

This clonotype was observed many times. V usage is TRBV6-6 and J usage is TRBJ2-3; D remains unclear. This CDR3 comprises 12 residues. The V and J ends lost 5 bases and 1 base respectively, with 4 bases between them. Germline V lookup: CDR1 MNHNY, CDR2 SVGAGI (reference sequence). As DNA, the CDR3 is TGTGCCAGCAGTCAGGGCACAGATACGCAGTATTTT. This sequence encodes CASSQGTDTQYF.

This rearrangement joins TRBV20-1 to TRBJ2-2; perhaps D is TRBD1 or TRBD2 (7 bases each). The CDR3 sequence is 14 residues long. Germline V gives CDR1 DFQATT, CDR2 SNEGSKA (reference sequence). V was pared by 3 bases and J by 6 bases, with 14 bases between. The CDR3 DNA reads TGCAGTGCTAGGTTGACAGGGAGGGCCGGGGAGCTGTTTTTT. This sequence encodes CSARLTGRAGELFF.

This clonotype was seen a few times. V and J are TRBV14 and TRBJ2-3; tentatively, D is TRBD1 (6 bases). V was shortened by 4 bases and J by 2 bases, with 16 bases between the two germline ends. Germline lookup yields CDR1 SGHDN and CDR2 FVKESK. The CDR3 consists of 16 residues. CDR3 nucleotides: TGTGCCAGCAGCCTTCCCGGGACAACCTTCACAGATACGCAGTATTTT. As protein: CASSLPGTTFTDTQYF.

Only a few counts were recorded for this clonotype. The genes are TRBV6-5 and TRBJ1-6; maybe TRBD1 (5 bases). Germline CDR1 is MNHEY and CDR2 is SVGAGI. The V end lost 0 bases, the J end lost 8 bases, and 11 bases lay between the germline ends. The CDR3 contains 15 residues. This CDR3 reads CASSYSRDGDSPLHF. In nucleotides, the CDR3 is TGTGCCAGCAGTTACTCCCGGGACGGCGATTCACCCCTCCACTTT.

In its sample, this clonotype was seen a few times. This sequence joins TRBV12-3 or TRBV12-4 and TRBJ2-3; D perhaps matches TRBD1 (5 bases). Deletions cut 0 bases from V and 0 bases from J, with 16 bases between. The CDR3 consists of 18 residues. The CDR3 here is CASSLAVTVSGSTDTQYF. The CDR3 DNA reads as TGTGCCAGCAGTTTAGCAGTTACAGTATCAGGGAGCACAGATACGCAGTATTTT.

V usage is TRBV20-1 and J usage is TRBJ2-3; D perhaps matches TRBD2 (5 bases). The CDR3 length is 14 residues. Germline CDR1 and CDR2: DFQATT and SNEGSKA (reference sequence). V was pared by 5 bases and J by 1 base, with 13 bases between. This CDR3 is CSAGRGPRTDTQYF. DNA of the CDR3: TGCAGTGCTGGACGCGGGCCGCGCACAGATACGCAGTATTTT.

This clonotype was recorded a few times. The V call is TRBV18, the J call TRBJ2-7; 8 bases match TRBD1. CDR3 size: 13 residues. The germline V gene has CDR1 KGHSH and CDR2 LQKENI. V trimming: 5 bases; J trimming: 2 bases; junction bases outside the gene matches: 2. The CDR3 region has the DNA TGTGCCAGCTCAAGACAGGGGACCTACGAGCAGTACGTC. Translated: CASSRQGTYEQYV.

V and J are TRBV12-3 or TRBV12-4 and TRBJ1-1; TRBD1 is a possible D gene (6 bases). The CDR3 totals 18 residues. V shed 6 bases and J shed 0 bases, with 23 bases lying between them. This chain's CDR3 is CASSESYREIFMNTEAFF. CDR3 nucleotide sequence: TGTGCCAGCAGCGAAAGCTACAGGGAAATCTTCATGAACACTGAAGCTTTCTTT.

The V call is TRBV2, the J call TRBJ2-7; TRBD1 is a possible D gene (6 bases). CDR1 and CDR2 (germline): SNHLY, FYNNEI. The germline V and J ends were trimmed by 5 bases and 7 bases, with 18 bases remaining between them. The CDR3 length is 14 residues. DNA for the CDR3: TGTGCCAGCAGTTCCGGGACATACCTCCTGGAGCAGTACTTC. As protein: CASSSGTYLLEQYF.

The sample holds a few counts of this clonotype. The chain has TRBV29-1 and TRBJ2-5; no clear D gene. The CDR3 has 12 amino acids. The V and J ends lost 4 bases and 5 bases respectively, with 11 bases between them. Germline-derived CDR1 and CDR2 are SQVTM and ANQGSEA. CDR3 protein: CSVVLTGETQYF. DNA for the CDR3: TGCAGCGTTGTCTTAACTGGGGAGACCCAGTACTTC. Looking up the rest from reference TRBV29-1 and TRBJ2-5 gives the full variable domain: SAVISQKPSRDICQRGTSLTIQCQVDSQVTMMFWYRQQPGQSLTLIATANQGSEATYESGFVIDKFPISRPNLTFSTLTVSNMSPEDSSIYLCSVVLTGETQYFGPGTRLLVL.

The V gene is TRBV29-1, the J gene TRBJ2-3, with TRBD1 matching 8 bases. The CDR3 has 13 residues. The trim removed 1 base at V and 6 bases at J, leaving 3 bases unmatched. Germline V gene data show CDR1 as SQVTM and CDR2 as ANQGSEA. CDR3 coding DNA: TGCAGCGTTGAAGCAGGGGGCTCGGATACGCAGTATTTT. It specifies CSVEAGGSDTQYF.

The chain links TRBV7-2 to TRBJ2-5, with D possibly TRBD2 on 5 matching bases. The V and J ends lost 2 bases and 5 bases respectively, with 18 bases between them. The CDR3 is 16 amino acids. Looked up from germline, CDR1 is SGHTA and CDR2 is FQGNSA. CDR3 residues: CASSLSIRGSGETQYF. Here the CDR3 DNA reads TGTGCCAGCAGCTTATCTATCAGAGGGTCCGGGGAGACCCAGTACTTC.

This clonotype has more than one count but fewer than ten. The V call is TRBV6-2 or TRBV6-3, the J call TRBJ2-7, with a possible D match to TRBD1 (6 bases). Germline-derived CDR1 and CDR2 are MNHEY and SVGEGT. This CDR3 region has 14 residues. Trimming cost V 5 bases and J 3 bases, with 14 bases left between them. The CDR3, as DNA: TGTGCCAGCAGTACCCCGGGACACTACTACGAGCAGTACTTC. Protein sequence: CASSTPGHYYEQYF.

The chain combines TRBV5-1 with TRBJ2-1; D remains ambiguous. The length of the CDR3 is 13 residues. CDR1 SGHRS and CDR2 YFSETQ come from the germline V gene. V lost 1 base to trimming and J lost 10 bases, with 12 bases between them. This CDR3 reads CASSLLGPTEQFF. The CDR3 DNA sequence: TGCGCCAGCAGCTTGCTGGGCCCGACCGAGCAGTTCTTC.

This clonotype was counted a few times. The chain employs TRBV6-2 or TRBV6-3 and TRBJ2-4; D possibly uses TRBD1 or TRBD2 (6 bases each). The CDR3 consists of 15 residues. The germline gives CDR1 MNHEY, CDR2 SVGEGT. The germline V and J ends were trimmed by 5 bases and 7 bases, with 18 bases remaining between them. CDR3: CASSRQAAGGNIQYF. In DNA form, the CDR3 reads TGTGCCAGCAGTCGACAGGCAGCCGGAGGGAACATTCAGTACTTC.

This clonotype was counted many times. The rearrangement uses TRBV4-3 and TRBJ2-3; D ambiguous. Germline CDR1 is LGHNA and CDR2 is YSLEER. The CDR3 runs 13 residues. V was shortened by 0 bases and J by 5 bases, with 6 bases between the two germline ends. In nucleotides, the CDR3 is TGCGCCAGCAGCCAAGATAGCCTAGATACGCAGTATTTT. This translates into CASSQDSLDTQYF.

This clonotype was counted between two and nine times. V and J are TRBV7-2 and TRBJ2-5; 8 nucleotides align to TRBD2. The CDR3 spans 14 residues. The V segment lost 7 bases and the J segment 3 bases; nucleotides outside the gene matches: 7. Germline assignment: CDR1 SGHTA and CDR2 FQGNSA. The CDR3 coding sequence is TGTGCCAGCACCGTCGGCGGGGGGAAAGAGACCCAGTACTTC. Amino acids: CASTVGGGKETQYF. The full variable domain, with the rest looked up from reference TRBV7-2 and TRBJ2-5, is GAGVSQSPSNKVTEKGKDVELRCDPISGHTALYWYRQSLGQGLEFLIYFQGNSAPDKSGLPSDRFSAERTGGSVSTLTIQRTQQEDSAVYLCASTVGGGKETQYFGPGTRLLVL.

This clonotype was observed a handful of times. The chain recombines TRBV2 with TRBJ2-5; 7 positions match TRBD2. V was clipped by 8 bases and J by 5 bases; unmatched bases: 11. Germline V gene sequence: CDR1 SNHLY, CDR2 FYNNEI. The CDR3 covers 14 residues. The CDR3 DNA follows: TGTGCCAGCTCCCGACTAGCCGCGGGGGAGACCCAGTACTTC. It is translated as CASSRLAAGETQYF.

The chain combines TRBV7-2 with TRBJ2-5; 16 nucleotides agree with TRBD2. The germline gives CDR1 SGHTA, CDR2 FQGNSA. With 4 bases clipped from V and 7 bases from J, the junction kept 12 bases outside the gene matches. CDR3 length equals 18 residues. DNA for the CDR3: TGTGCCAGCAGCTCCCGTGTAGGGACTAGCGGGGGGGGTTGGACCCAGTACTTC. Its protein is CASSSRVGTSGGGWTQYF.

J is TRBJ1-5 and V is TRBV5-5; D might be TRBD1 (6 bases). There are 14 residues in the CDR3. CDR1 and CDR2 (germline): SGHKS, YYEKEE (reference sequence). Trimming left V 2 bases short and J 3 bases short, with 9 bases between. DNA of the CDR3: TGTGCCAGCAGCTTTGGACAGTACAATCAGCCCCAGCATTTT. It translates to CASSFGQYNQPQHF.

This chain joins TRBV5-6 and TRBJ2-3; tentative D call: TRBD2 (6 bases). CDR1 and CDR2 from the germline V gene are SGHDT and YYEEEE. Trimming cost V 5 bases and J 6 bases, with 10 bases left between them. The CDR3 is made up of 12 amino acids. In nucleotides, the CDR3 is TGTGCCAGCAGGTCTAGCGCCGATACGCAGTATTTT. It encodes CASRSSADTQYF.